Below are 3 T cell receptor beta chains sequenced from a single sample in a study of brain T cells in children with intractable seizures. TCRdb's table, derived via immunoSEQ multiplex PCR, lists solely in-frame clones and lacks some. The sample lists 300,000 to 400,000 clones; roughly 93% were seen once. As to time point: blood from clinic visit 5 months post-surgery; TSC patient then seizure free. This material consisted of peripheral blood, taken about 5 months after surgery. Receptors originate from a boy in the first two years of life with tuberous sclerosis and intractable seizures.

This clone was found once. The CDR3 coding sequence is TGTGCCTGGAGTTCTGAGGATACGCAGTATTTT. Amino acids: CAWSSEDTQYF. The V call is TRBV30, the J call TRBJ2-3; D gene ambiguous. Trimming cost V 2 bases and J 6 bases, with 6 bases left between them. This CDR3 region has 11 residues. Germline V CDR1 and CDR2: GTSNPN, SVGIG (reference sequence). The whole variable domain, filled in from reference TRBV30 and TRBJ2-3, reads SQTIHQWPATLVQPVGSPLSLECTVEGTSNPNLYWYRQAAGRGLQLLFYSVGIGQISSEVPQNLSASRPQDRQFILSSKKLLLSDSGFYLCAWSSEDTQYFGPGTRLTVL.

The CDR3 sequence: CASSEALWGVYGYTF. The CDR3 DNA follows: TGTGCCAGCAGTGAAGCGCTTTGGGGAGTCTATGGCTACACCTTC. This chain joins TRBV6-1 and TRBJ1-2; D unclear. The V gene's germline CDR1 is MNHNS and CDR2 SASEGT. This CDR3 contains 15 residues. Trimming left V 0 bases short and J 4 bases short, with 12 bases between.

This clone was found once. The chain couples TRBV27 to TRBJ2-1; D call uncertain. This CDR3 comprises 13 residues. Germline V gene lookup returns CDR1 MNHEY and CDR2 SMNVEV (reference sequence). Trimming took 7 bases from V and 9 from J, leaving 16 bases between them. The CDR3 loop is CASTQSTLTEQFF. The DNA of the CDR3 is TGTGCCAGCACCCAGTCGACTCTTACTGAGCAGTTCTTC.